These T cell receptor beta chains were read from a single sample in a study of blood T cell repertoires in COVID-19. Some clones are missing from TCRdb's copy, which holds only in-frame ones; the method was immunoSEQ multiplex PCR. The repertoire holds about 300,000 clones, with approximately 85% as singletons. Sample: PBMCs or T cells enriched from blood (not recorded which). All receptors derive from a man aged 30 to 45 who had recovered from COVID-19. Each CDR3 is given with its conserved first and last residue. The D gene is left open where the match is weak. For some rows the clone size is stated as once, few or many, or as a class when expanded; others skip it.

clone size | J gene | V gene | D gene | CDR3 length | CDR3 protein | CDR3 DNA
. | TRBJ2-5 | TRBV29-1 | TRBD1 | 12 | CSAAGGEETQYF | TGCAGCGCGGCAGGGGGTGAAGAGACCCAGTACTTC
. | TRBJ1-3 | TRBV7-9 | . | 14 | CASSSFDLDLAIYF | TGTGCCAGCAGCTCCTTCGACCTCGATTTAGCGATATATTTT
. | TRBJ2-5 | TRBV7-9 | TRBD2 | 14 | CASSSAGGRETQYF | TGTGCCAGCAGCTCAGCGGGGGGGCGAGAGACCCAGTACTTC
. | TRBJ2-3 | TRBV9 | . | 16 | CASSVVGRSSTDTQYF | TGTGCCAGCAGCGTAGTTGGCAGGTCGAGCACAGATACGCAGTATTTT
. | TRBJ1-5 | TRBV27 | . | 15 | CASSRGGGPDQPQHF | TGTGCCAGCAGTCGAGGGGGGGGCCCGGATCAGCCCCAGCATTTT
. | TRBJ2-2 | TRBV27 | . | 13 | CASSLSIVRELFF | TGTGCCAGCAGTTTATCTATAGTGCGGGAGCTGTTTTTT
. | TRBJ1-2 | TRBV18 | TRBD1 | 14 | CASSPTGENYGYTF | TGTGCCAGCTCACCCACAGGGGAGAACTATGGCTACACCTTC
. | TRBJ2-4 | TRBV7-3 | . | 19 | CASSLTSAGYSGAKNIQYF | TGTGCCAGCAGCTTAACGTCCGCAGGGTACAGTGGCGCCAAAAACATTCAGTACTTC
. | TRBJ2-1 | TRBV7-6 | . | 15 | CASSLKGGGYNEQFF | TGTGCCAGCAGCTTAAAGGGAGGTGGATACAATGAGCAGTTCTTC
. | TRBJ1-1 | TRBV4-2 | . | 15 | CASSQDGQMNTEAFF | TGTGCCAGCAGCCAAGATGGACAGATGAACACTGAAGCTTTCTTT
. | TRBJ2-1 | TRBV6-2/TRBV6-3 | TRBD2 | 17 | CASSPVGTSGGRNEQFF | TGTGCCAGCAGCCCAGTCGGGACTAGCGGGGGAAGAAATGAGCAGTTCTTC
. | TRBJ2-5 | TRBV9 | . | 16 | CASSVGSSGGRETQYF | TGTGCCAGCAGCGTAGGCTCCTCCGGGGGGCGGGAGACCCAGTACTTC
. | TRBJ1-2 | TRBV5-4 | TRBD1 | 16 | CASSLGQGAYGYGYTF | TGTGCCAGCAGCTTGGGACAGGGGGCTTATGGCTATGGCTACACCTTC
. | TRBJ1-6 | TRBV28 | . | 17 | CASSLSSMSSYNSPLHF | TGTGCCAGCAGTCTCTCCTCCATGAGCTCCTATAATTCACCCCTCCACTTT
once | TRBJ2-3 | TRBV11-2 | TRBD2 | 15 | CASSARLAGGGTQYF | TGTGCCAGCAGCGCCCGACTAGCGGGGGGGGGTACGCAGTATTTT
. | TRBJ2-5 | TRBV7-6 | . | 16 | CASSLTGGLSVGTQYF | TGTGCCAGCAGCCTGACCGGGGGGCTGTCAGTTGGGACCCAGTACTTC
. | TRBJ1-1 | TRBV14 | TRBD1 | 14 | CASSLQGQGTEAFF | TGTGCCAGCAGCCTACAGGGACAGGGCACTGAAGCTTTCTTT
. | TRBJ2-1 | TRBV3-1/TRBV3-2 | . | 15 | CASSQWDFSYNEQFF | TGTGCCAGCAGCCAATGGGACTTCTCTTACAATGAGCAGTTCTTC
. | TRBJ2-7 | TRBV10-3 | TRBD1 | 14 | CAITGDRVGYEQYF | TGTGCCATCACCGGGGACAGGGTCGGCTACGAGCAGTACTTC
. | TRBJ1-5 | TRBV5-5 | . | 15 | CASSLGAGPILPQHF | TGTGCCAGCAGCTTGGGAGCGGGACCGATCCTGCCCCAGCATTTT
. | TRBJ1-1 | TRBV11-3 | . | 14 | CASSSQSGNTEAFF | TGTGCCAGCAGCTCTCAATCAGGGAACACTGAAGCTTTCTTT
. | TRBJ1-5 | TRBV2 | . | 16 | CASKGQGINSNQPQHF | TGTGCCAGCAAGGGGCAGGGAATCAATAGCAATCAGCCCCAGCATTTT
. | TRBJ2-7 | TRBV3-1/TRBV3-2 | . | 14 | CASSPRKGVYEQYF | TGTGCCAGCAGCCCCCGAAAAGGAGTCTACGAGCAGTACTTC
. | TRBJ2-3 | TRBV2 | . | 13 | CASGGAFSDTQYF | TGTGCCAGCGGCGGGGCCTTTTCAGATACGCAGTATTTT
. | TRBJ1-5 | TRBV29-1 | . | 13 | CSVVWQANQPQHF | TGCAGCGTTGTCTGGCAGGCCAATCAGCCCCAGCATTTT
. | TRBJ1-6 | TRBV5-1 | TRBD1 | 14 | CASSGDRDGSPLHF | TGCGCCAGCAGCGGGGACAGGGATGGTTCACCCCTCCACTTT
. | TRBJ1-4 | TRBV2 | TRBD1 | 15 | CASSQLQGKNEKLFF | TGTGCCAGCAGCCAACTACAGGGGAAAAATGAAAAACTGTTTTTT
. | TRBJ2-5 | TRBV7-6 | TRBD2 | 17 | CASSLRGSGGHGETQYF | TGTGCCAGCAGCCTACGCGGTAGCGGGGGGCACGGAGAGACCCAGTACTTC
. | TRBJ1-2 | TRBV10-2 | . | 14 | CASSEGGGYGGYTF | TGCGCCAGCAGTGAGGGGGGAGGTTACGGAGGCTACACCTTC
. | TRBJ1-1 | TRBV5-1 | . | 14 | CASSPGNRDTEAFF | TGCGCCAGCAGCCCAGGGAATAGGGACACTGAAGCTTTCTTT
. | TRBJ1-2 | TRBV3-1/TRBV3-2 | . | 12 | CASKSPPHGYTF | TGTGCCAGCAAGAGCCCCCCTCATGGCTACACCTTC
. | TRBJ1-1 | TRBV5-1 | . | 18 | CASSPRTALVKNRTEAFF | TGCGCCAGCAGCCCTAGGACAGCCCTTGTCAAGAACCGCACTGAAGCTTTCTTT
few | TRBJ2-3 | TRBV15 | . | 17 | CATSRDPGGAITDTQYF | TGTGCCACCAGCAGAGATCCGGGCGGGGCGATCACAGATACGCAGTATTTT
. | TRBJ1-1 | TRBV19 | . | 13 | CASSRQSDTEAFF | TGTGCCAGTAGTAGACAGTCGGACACTGAAGCTTTCTTT
. | TRBJ2-7 | TRBV5-8 | . | 13 | CASSVVPGYEQYF | TGTGCCAGCAGCGTTGTGCCAGGGTACGAGCAGTACTTC
. | TRBJ2-2 | TRBV2 | . | 14 | CASSETRNTGELFF | TGTGCCAGCAGTGAAACCAGGAACACCGGGGAGCTGTTTTTT